The present T cell receptor beta chain was sequenced within a study of T cells after yellow fever vaccination. About this clonotype itself: What it binds is not known.

Study-level results: Booster sampling recovered most clones from primary vaccination (96% CD4, 80% to 90% CD8). High-abundance clonotypes from the bulk population could contaminate FACS-sorted repertoires. Faster peaking, at day 5 versus 15, marked a secondary response that was weaker.

Germline CDR1 and CDR2: SQVTM and ANQGSEA. This CDR3 comprises 13 residues. V was cut by 8 bases and J by 0 bases, with 13 bases left in between. The 5'RACE template-switching step produced TCR cDNA and added a universal primer site and UMIs. Each CDR3 protein is one row after TCRdb ran MiXCR on the 5' RACE reads. The sample includes approximately 330,000 distinct CDR3 sequences, roughly 4.3% of them seen just once. This chain links TRBV29-1 with TRBJ1-1, with D possibly matching TRBD1 (5 bases). The sequences come from PBMCs, collected 5 days after the yellow fever booster vaccination. This TCR was sampled from a man between 18 and 29 years old who received the YFV17D yellow fever vaccine. The DNA of the CDR3 is TGCAGCCCTATGACAGCAGTGAACACTGAAGCTTTCTTT. The encoded protein is CSPMTAVNTEAFF.